One sample yielded the 24 T cell receptor beta chains listed below, sequenced in a study of T cells in Graves' hyperthyroidism and ophthalmopathy. Using RNA transcripts as the source, TCR beta CDR3 regions were amplified. The study used the HTBI primer set for a first-round RT-PCR of the TCR CDR3. In TCRdb, the multiplex PCR reads were re-called with MiXCR into one record per CDR3 protein. The repertoire includes some 400,000 distinct CDR3 sequences, about 18% of them detected once, and about 4% sits in the top ten. Input material: blood. These receptors all stem from a young woman with Graves' hyperthyroidism.

Of note for this clonotype: One junction end does not reproduce the germline sequence, and a read error may be involved. V gene TRBV5-1 combines with J gene TRBJ1-2, with D uncertain. Germline V gene sequence: CDR1 SGHRS, CDR2 YFSETQ. The CDR3 contains 14 residues. This chain's CDR3 is CACSLSEDFYGYTF. The CDR3, as DNA: TGCGCCTGCAGCTTGTCGGAGGATTTCTATGGCTACACCTTC.

This clonotype was recorded at least ten times. V and J are TRBV13 and TRBJ1-2; D gene unclear. V dropped 4 bases and J dropped 2 bases, with 23 bases sitting between them. The length of the CDR3 is 18 residues. Germline CDR1 reads PRHDT; CDR2 reads FYEKMQ (reference sequence). The CDR3 protein is CASSSPALWAGSNYGYTF. The CDR3 DNA reads as TGTGCCAGCAGCTCACCAGCGCTTTGGGCAGGTTCCAACTATGGCTACACCTTC.

This clonotype was detected many times. CDR3 loop: CSAKTANQPQHF. The CDR3 coding sequence is TGCAGTGCTAAAACAGCTAATCAGCCCCAGCATTTT. The chain recombines TRBV20-1 with TRBJ1-5; D ambiguous. The V and J ends lost 4 bases and 4 bases respectively, with 8 bases between them. The CDR3 has 12 amino acids. Germline CDR1 reads DFQATT; CDR2 reads SNEGSKA (reference sequence).

The rearrangement links TRBV12-3 or TRBV12-4 to TRBJ1-2; tentatively, D is TRBD1 (5 bases). The CDR3 has 12 residues. V was shortened by 11 bases and J by 6 bases, with 16 bases between the two germline ends. The CDR3 sequence: CALGEGRNGYTF. The CDR3 nucleotides read TGTGCCCTGGGGGAGGGGAGGAATGGCTACACCTTC.

This clonotype appeared many times. Written as DNA, the CDR3 is TGTGCCAGCGGGGGAGGGGAGCAGTACTTC. It translates to CASGGGEQYF. The chain uses TRBV12-3 or TRBV12-4 and TRBJ2-7, with TRBD2 matching 7 bases. Trimming at V came to 8 bases and at J to 7 bases, leaving 2 bases not matched to a gene. The CDR3 is made up of 10 amino acids.

This clonotype was found many times. The rearrangement uses TRBV6-1 and TRBJ2-7; TRBD2 aligns across 7 bases. Germline CDR1 reads MNHNS; CDR2 reads SASEGT. The V gene end was trimmed by 7 bases and the J gene end by 7 bases; junction bases not matched to a gene: 13. The CDR3 has 14 residues. The chain's CDR3 is CASIKERGHREQYF. The DNA of the CDR3 is TGTGCCAGCATTAAAGAGCGGGGCCATAGGGAGCAGTACTTC.

This clonotype was detected only a few times. The chain is built from TRBV19 and TRBJ1-1; no clear D. This CDR3 is built from 13 residues. Germline lookup yields CDR1 LNHDA and CDR2 SQIVND (reference sequence). V was shortened by 5 bases and J by 5 bases, with 12 bases between the two germline ends. The CDR3 nucleotides read TGTGCCAGTAGTCCCCGATACGGGACTGAAGCTTTCTTT. Its translation: CASSPRYGTEAFF.

This clonotype has ten or more counts. The chain links TRBV30 to TRBJ1-5, with 10 bases lining up with TRBD1. V trimming: 5 bases; J trimming: 6 bases; junction bases outside the gene matches: 4. The CDR3 totals 13 residues. Looked up from germline, CDR1 is GTSNPN and CDR2 is SVGIG (reference sequence). CDR3 residues: CAWGTGASQPQHF. The CDR3 DNA sequence: TGTGCCTGGGGGACAGGGGCATCTCAGCCCCAGCATTTT.

The chain has TRBV7-9 and TRBJ2-7, with unresolved D. The germline gives CDR1 SEHNR, CDR2 FQNEAQ (reference sequence). This CDR3 is 14 amino acids long. Trimming cost V 0 bases and J 3 bases, with 9 bases left between them. The CDR3 here is CASSLASSVYEQYF. The CDR3 DNA sequence: TGTGCCAGCAGCTTAGCGTCAAGTGTCTACGAGCAGTACTTC.

This clonotype has at least ten counts. This chain connects TRBV12-3 or TRBV12-4 to TRBJ1-5; D uncertain. V lost 2 bases and J 3 bases, leaving 8 bases between the germline ends. The CDR3 covers 14 residues. CDR3 in DNA: TGTGCCAGCAGTTTAAAACGGGTCAATCAGCCCCAGCATTTT. Protein: CASSLKRVNQPQHF.

This clonotype was found many times. This sequence joins TRBV3-1 and TRBJ1-2; D possibly corresponds to TRBD1 (5 bases). Germline V gene data show CDR1 as LGHDT and CDR2 as YNNKEL (reference sequence). The CDR3 has 15 residues. The V end was cut by 1 base, the J end by 7 bases, with 16 bases between. Here the CDR3 DNA reads TGTGCCAGCAGCCAAGCCCCGGACACCTTTGGTGGCTACACCTTC. It codes for CASSQAPDTFGGYTF. Looking up the rest from reference TRBV3-1 and TRBJ1-2 gives the full variable domain: DTAVSQTPKYLVTQMGNDKSIKCEQNLGHDTMYWYKQDSKKFLKIMFSYNNKELIINETVPNRFSPKSPDKAHLNLHINSLELGDSAVYFCASSQAPDTFGGYTFGSGTRLTVV.

V gene TRBV20-1 combines with J gene TRBJ2-7; 15 positions agree with TRBD2. The CDR3 extends over 16 amino acids. Trimming removed 1 base from V and 3 bases from J; junction bases left unmatched: 4. CDR1 is DFQATT, CDR2 SNEGSKA, per germline (reference sequence). In DNA, the CDR3 is TGCAGTGCTAGAGGTGGGACTAGCGGGGGGTACTACGAGCAGTACTTC. Translating gives CSARGGTSGGYYEQYF.

This clonotype showed up many times. The rearrangement uses TRBV11-2 and TRBJ2-5; D possibly uses TRBD1 or TRBD2 (5 bases each). The CDR3 is made up of 14 amino acids. V lost 5 bases to trimming and J lost 5 bases, with 15 bases between them. Germline CDR1 reads SGHAT; CDR2 reads FQNNGV. The CDR3 coding sequence is TGTGCCAGCAGCCCCTTGTGGGGGATGGAGACCCAGTACTTC. Translated: CASSPLWGMETQYF.

This clonotype showed up many times. J is TRBJ2-2 and V is TRBV7-2; 7 positions match TRBD1. Germline lookup yields CDR1 SGHTA and CDR2 FQGNSA. The CDR3 runs 13 residues. J was trimmed by 5 bases and V by 6 bases; bases with no gene match: 3. The CDR3 sequence is CASSLQGTGELFF. The CDR3 DNA sequence: TGTGCCAGCAGTCTACAGGGGACCGGGGAGCTGTTTTTT.

The V call is TRBV4-1, the J call TRBJ1-3; D unresolved. The CDR3 has 15 residues. V was cut by 0 bases and J by 0 bases, with 6 bases left in between. From germline, CDR1 is MGHRA and CDR2 YSYEKL. The DNA for the CDR3 is TGCGCCAGCAGCCAAGAATTCCGCTCTGGAAACACCATATATTTT. Protein sequence: CASSQEFRSGNTIYF.

The chain is built from TRBV6-2 or TRBV6-3 and TRBJ2-7; TRBD1 agrees at 8 bases. From germline, CDR1 is MNHEY and CDR2 SVGEGT. This CDR3 is built from 17 residues. J gave up 3 bases and V 6 bases, and 16 bases lay outside the gene matches. CDR3 DNA sequence: TGTGCCAGCAGCCGGACTCTGCCAGACAGGGGACTCTACGAGCAGTACTTC. Residues: CASSRTLPDRGLYEQYF.

This clonotype was seen once. A much larger clonotype is one base distant, so this may be a read error. The chain links TRBV12-3 or TRBV12-4 to TRBJ2-7, with TRBD1 matching over 7 bases. With 6 bases clipped from V and 3 bases from J, the junction kept 14 bases outside the gene matches. The CDR3 contains 16 residues. The CDR3 sequence: CASRGAGRGIFYEQYF. CDR3 coding DNA: TGTGCCAGCAGGGGGGCTGGCAGGGGGATTTTCTACGAGCAGTACTTC.

This clonotype was counted at least ten times. Written as DNA, the CDR3 is TGTGCCATCGGACAGGGGAACTATGGCTACACCTTC. This gives the protein CAIGQGNYGYTF. This rearrangement joins TRBV12-3 or TRBV12-4 to TRBJ1-2; TRBD1 agrees at 9 bases. The CDR3 extends over 12 amino acids. V dropped 10 bases and J dropped 2; count of bases not matched to a gene: 2.

This clonotype has a count of ten or more. This chain uses TRBV10-1 with TRBJ2-7, with D uncertain. V dropped 6 bases and J dropped 7 bases, with 19 bases sitting between them. The CDR3 sequence is 14 residues long. Germline loops: CDR1 WNHNN, CDR2 SYGVQD (reference sequence). The CDR3 DNA reads as TGCGCCAGCAGCACTTCGGGTCGGACGTGGGAGCAGTACTTC. Its protein product is CASSTSGRTWEQYF.

This sequence joins TRBV7-3 and TRBJ2-5; TRBD2 matches 10 bases. After removal of 5 bases from V and 5 bases from J, the junction contained 11 bases not matched to a gene. Germline values: CDR1 SGHTA, CDR2 FQGTGA. The CDR3 runs 16 residues. The CDR3 nucleotides are TGTGCCAGCAGCCCAGGTCCTAGCGGGGGAAGGGAGACCCAGTACTTC. Amino acids: CASSPGPSGGRETQYF. The full variable domain, with the rest looked up from reference TRBV7-3 and TRBJ2-5, is GAGVSQTPSNKVTEKGKYVELRCDPISGHTALYWYRQSLGQGPEFLIYFQGTGAADDSGLPNDRFFAVRPEGSVSTLKIQRTERGDSAVYLCASSPGPSGGRETQYFGPGTRLLVL.

This clonotype was seen at least ten times. The chain links TRBV19 to TRBJ1-3; D may be TRBD1 (5 bases). Germline loops: CDR1 LNHDA, CDR2 SQIVND (reference sequence). The CDR3 consists of 14 residues. V was trimmed by 3 bases and J by 3 bases, leaving 9 bases between them. CDR3 nucleotides: TGTGCCAGTAGTATTCGGGGCGGTGGAAACACCATATATTTT. It yields the protein CASSIRGGGNTIYF.

This clonotype was counted a few times. The CDR3 coding sequence is TGTGCCAGCAGTTGGACAGGGGGGAGCGGGGAGCTGTTTTTT. Amino acids: CASSWTGGSGELFF. This chain joins TRBV2 and TRBJ2-2, with 10 bases identical to TRBD1. Trimming at V came to 5 bases and at J to 7 bases, leaving 4 bases not matched to a gene. From germline, CDR1 is SNHLY and CDR2 FYNNEI. The CDR3 runs 14 residues.

This clonotype was found many times. The rearrangement links TRBV2 to TRBJ2-2; 8 nucleotides align to TRBD2. This CDR3 comprises 17 residues. The V gene end was trimmed by 5 bases and the J gene end by 0 bases; junction bases not matched to a gene: 8. Germline assignment: CDR1 SNHLY and CDR2 FYNNEI. The CDR3 loop reads CASSYDRTSSNTGELFF. In DNA, the CDR3 is TGTGCCAGCAGTTATGATCGGACTAGCTCGAACACCGGGGAGCTGTTTTTT.

This clonotype occurred many times. The CDR3 sequence is CASSDLYEQYF. CDR3 in DNA: TGTGCCAGCAGTGATCTTTACGAGCAGTACTTC. The V gene is TRBV6-1, the J gene TRBJ2-7, with unresolved D. V lost 3 bases and J 4 bases, leaving 4 bases between the germline ends. The CDR3 has 11 amino acids. The germline CDR1 and CDR2 sequences are MNHNS and SASEGT.